This TCR beta chain was sequenced during a study of blood T cell repertoires in COVID-19. Study-wide context: Whether acute or convalescent, the COVID-19 samples came from the United States, Italy and Spain. The cDNA or gDNA used as material had been derived from T cells, B-cell-depleted T cells, or PBMCs.

Per the original methods: Reference gene primer amplification yielded estimated nucleated cell counts. Assay: immunoSEQ multiplex PCR; the TCRdb copy retains only in-frame clones and omits some. V and J calls and clone size follow that table, whereas D and trimming were derived from the DNA. The table lists around 50,000 clones, approximately 85% of them singletons. In germline, CDR1 is MNHEY, CDR2 SVGEGT. This CDR3 spans 17 amino acids. The germline V and J ends were trimmed by 0 bases and 4 bases, with 18 bases remaining between them. Specimen: peripheral blood. The V gene is TRBV6-2 or TRBV6-3, the J gene TRBJ2-5, with a tentative D call TRBD2 (5 bases). The TCR sequence derives from a man aged 40-55 years with acute or convalescent COVID-19. CDR3: CASSYSRGHSRGETQYF. CDR3 in DNA: TGTGCCAGCAGTTACTCGAGAGGTCACAGCCGGGGAGAGACCCAGTACTTC.